This T cell receptor beta chain is from a study of T cells after yellow fever vaccination. Study context: Fractions of limited cellularity were prepared by means of SMART-Seq v4 Ultra Low Input. Points from the study as a whole: The secondary response was weaker but peaked faster, day 5 versus 15. Booster sampling recovered most clones from primary vaccination (about 97% CD4, approximately 88% CD8).

Germline V gene data show CDR1 as GTSNPN and CDR2 as SVGIG (reference sequence). This CDR3 contains 16 residues. V lost 5 bases to trimming and J lost 5 bases; unmatched junction nucleotides: 11. In making TCR cDNA, 5'RACE template switching added a universal primer site and UMIs to it. From the 5' RACE reads, TCRdb called clonotypes with MiXCR, one entry per CDR3 protein. The sample contains 610,000 or so distinct CDR3 sequences, about 12% of which appear only once. Ten or more counts support this clonotype. Its antigen is unidentified. The chain uses TRBV30 and TRBJ2-2, with 10 bases aligning to TRBD2. The sequencing here drew on PBMCs, taken on the day of the yellow fever booster vaccination. The sequence was collected from a young man who received the YFV17D yellow fever vaccine. The DNA for the CDR3 is TGTGCCTGGGCCTTCTCTAGCGGGAGTTTTACCGGGGAGCTGTTTTTT. Amino acid sequence: CAWAFSSGSFTGELFF. The variable domain in full, completed from reference TRBV30 and TRBJ2-2, reads SQTIHQWPATLVQPVGSPLSLECTVEGTSNPNLYWYRQAAGRGLQLLFYSVGIGQISSEVPQNLSASRPQDRQFILSSKKLLLSDSGFYLCAWAFSSGSFTGELFFGEGSRLTVL.